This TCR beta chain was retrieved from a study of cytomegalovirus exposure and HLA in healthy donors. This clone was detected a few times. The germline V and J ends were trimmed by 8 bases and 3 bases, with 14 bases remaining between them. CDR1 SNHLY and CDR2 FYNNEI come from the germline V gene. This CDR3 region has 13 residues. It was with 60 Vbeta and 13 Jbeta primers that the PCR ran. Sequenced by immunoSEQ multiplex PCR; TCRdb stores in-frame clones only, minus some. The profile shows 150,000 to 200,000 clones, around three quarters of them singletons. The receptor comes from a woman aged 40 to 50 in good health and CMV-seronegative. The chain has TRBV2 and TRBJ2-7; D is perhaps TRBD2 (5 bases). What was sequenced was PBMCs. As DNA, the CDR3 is TGTGCCAGCGGAGGAGATGGGTACTACGAGCAGTACTTC. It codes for CASGGDGYYEQYF. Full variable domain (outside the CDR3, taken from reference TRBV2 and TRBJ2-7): EPEVTQTPSHQVTQMGQEVILRCVPISNHLYFYWYRQILGQKVEFLVSFYNNEISEKSEIFDDQFSVERPDGSNFTLKIRSTKLEDSAMYFCASGGDGYYEQYFGPGTRLTVT.